These T cell receptor beta chains were read from a single sample in a study of Graves' ophthalmopathy and Graves' hyperthyroidism. Each CDR3 protein gets one entry after TCRdb re-called the multiplex PCR reads with MiXCR. The data show about 380,000 distinct CDR3 sequences, 15% to 17% seen once. The sample was peripheral blood. The receptors were gathered from a woman between 18 and 29 years old with stable Graves' hyperthyroidism. The CDR3 runs from the conserved cysteine through the conserved F or W. D genes are given only for firm matches. Some rows have no size entry. The others give once, few or many, or a class for an expanded clone.

TGTGCCAGCAGTCAAATGTGGAACACTGAAGCTTTCTTT CASSQMWNTEAFF TRBV7-9 . TRBJ1-1 .
TGTGCCAGCAGTGCAGGGCCAATCACCGGGGAGCTGTTTTTT CASSAGPITGELFF TRBV6-4 . TRBJ2-2 many
TGTGCTAGTGGCCTCGGGCCCCTCACTGAAGCTTTCTTT CASGLGPLTEAFF TRBV12-5 . TRBJ1-1 many
TGTGCCAGCAGCTCGACACCTTTCTACGAGCAGTACTTC CASSSTPFYEQYF TRBV11-2 . TRBJ2-7 few
TGCAGTGCTAGGGAGACAGGGCCTAGGGGCAATCAGCCCCAGCATTTT CSARETGPRGNQPQHF TRBV20-1 TRBD1 TRBJ1-5 .
TGTGCCAGCAGTACAGACAGGCGAGAAGCTTTCTTT CASSTDRREAFF TRBV6-1 . TRBJ1-1 many
TGTGCCAGCACCCGGGGGGGGGGCGATATTAACTATGGCTACACCTTC CASTRGGGDINYGYTF TRBV12-3/TRBV12-4 . TRBJ1-2 many
TGTGCCAGCAGTTTGAAGACCCAAAACATTCAGTACTTC CASSLKTQNIQYF TRBV12-3/TRBV12-4 . TRBJ2-4 many
TGTGCCAGCAGTTACGCTCCCGCGACAGGGGGTTATGGCTACACCTTC CASSYAPATGGYGYTF TRBV6-2/TRBV6-3 TRBD1 TRBJ1-2 many
TGTGCCACCAACCCTCGGGGGGCTGACGAGCAGTACTTC CATNPRGADEQYF TRBV10-3 . TRBJ2-7 many
TGTGCCAGCAGCTTTACAGTCTTAGAGACCCAGTACTTC CASSFTVLETQYF TRBV7-9 . TRBJ2-5 many
TGCGCCAGCAGCCTGGAACAAGGGACGTACCAAGAGACCCAGTACTTC CASSLEQGTYQETQYF TRBV5-1 . TRBJ2-5 .
TGTGCCAGCAGCCAAGGGGGACAGGGGGCAGACTATGGCTACACCTTC CASSQGGQGADYGYTF TRBV4-2 TRBD1 TRBJ1-2 few
TGTGCCAGCAACTATCCCTTTGGGACACTGAACACTGAAGCTTTCTTT CASNYPFGTLNTEAFF TRBV6-1 . TRBJ1-1 .
TGTGCCAGCAGCTTAGCGCGTCGGGCGGGAGAGACCAAGTACTTC CASSLARRAGETKYF TRBV7-2 TRBD2 TRBJ2-5 many
TGCAGTGCTCCCTCAGGGGGCCTGAGGGAGACCCAGTACTTC CSAPSGGLRETQYF TRBV20-1 TRBD1 TRBJ2-5 many
TGTGCCAGCAGCCAAGATATTACGGACAGCCGGGAGACCCAGTACTTC CASSQDITDSRETQYF TRBV3-1 . TRBJ2-5 many
TGTGCCACCGGCCCGACAGGGCATGGCACTGAAGCTTTCTTT CATGPTGHGTEAFF TRBV15 TRBD1 TRBJ1-1 many
TGTGCCAGCAGCTTACAAAGCGGTTCAACAGATACGCAGTATTTT CASSLQSGSTDTQYF TRBV11-2 . TRBJ2-3 .
TGTGCCAGCAGCCGCAAGACTAGCAGCTACGAGCAGTACTTC CASSRKTSSYEQYF TRBV7-2 TRBD2 TRBJ2-7 many
TGCAGTGCTAGAGCGTCCCGGGGGTACACTGAAGCTTTCTTT CSARASRGYTEAFF TRBV20-1 . TRBJ1-1 many
TGTGCCAGCAGCACTATTTGGAGGGGACAGCGGAACACTAGCGGGGGGGCGAAGACCCAGTACTTC CASSTIWRGQRNTSGGAKTQYF TRBV7-2 TRBD2 TRBJ2-5 many
TGTGCCAGCAGTACCGGTACAGGATATGGCTACACCTTC CASSTGTGYGYTF TRBV6-2/TRBV6-3 . TRBJ1-2 many
TGCAGTGCTACTGGGACAGGCGACACTGAAGCTTTCTTT CSATGTGDTEAFF TRBV20-1 TRBD1 TRBJ1-1 few
TGTGCCAGCAGCTTATTGTCGCAGGGAGTCACCGGGGAGCTGTTTTTT CASSLLSQGVTGELFF TRBV11-1 . TRBJ2-2 .
TGTGCCAGTAGTCGGGGACTAGCGCGTCAAGAGACCCAGTACTTC CASSRGLARQETQYF TRBV19 TRBD2 TRBJ2-5 many
TGTGCCAGCAGTTACGAGACTCATCCCTACGAGCAGTACTTC CASSYETHPYEQYF TRBV6-5 . TRBJ2-7 .
TGCGCCAGCAGCTTGTCCAGCACCGGGGAGCTGTTTTTT CASSLSSTGELFF TRBV5-1 . TRBJ2-2 many
TGCAGCGTTGAAATTCGAGGTTATGGCTACACCTTC CSVEIRGYGYTF TRBV29-1 . TRBJ1-2 many
TGTGCCAGCGAATCGCAGGACAGGGGTAATTCACCCCTCCACTTT CASESQDRGNSPLHF TRBV19 TRBD1 TRBJ1-6 many
TGCGCCAGCAGCCCAGGGCCGGGACAGGGGGATTATAATTCACCCCTCCACTTT CASSPGPGQGDYNSPLHF TRBV4-1 TRBD1 TRBJ1-6 few
TGTGCCAGCAGGACCGGGACTAGCGATCACGAGCAGTACTTC CASRTGTSDHEQYF TRBV2 TRBD2 TRBJ2-7 many
TGTGCCAGCAGCCTAGACAGGGTACTGGGCTACACCTTC CASSLDRVLGYTF TRBV12-3/TRBV12-4 TRBD1 TRBJ1-2 many
TGTGCCAGCAGCTCTCAGGGAGCTAGCACAGATACGCAGTATTTT CASSSQGASTDTQYF TRBV9 . TRBJ2-3 many
TGTGCCAGTAGTCCGCCGGGAAGGTGGAACACTGAAGCTTTCTTT CASSPPGRWNTEAFF TRBV19 . TRBJ1-1 .
TGCAGCGCTATCAATCCGGGGGAGAACTATGGCTACACCTTC CSAINPGENYGYTF TRBV29-1 . TRBJ1-2 many
TGTGCCAGCAGCCCCGCCCCGGGGGGGGGACAGGGCGCCTACGAGCAGTACTTC CASSPAPGGGQGAYEQYF TRBV12-3/TRBV12-4 . TRBJ2-7 .
TGTGCCAGCAGCTTAGGTCGCCTTGGATCACCCCTCCACTTT CASSLGRLGSPLHF TRBV11-2 . TRBJ1-6 .
TGCAGTGCTAGAGATGTGACCAGGGTGGAGACCCAGTACTTC CSARDVTRVETQYF TRBV20-1 . TRBJ2-5 few
TGTGCCAGCACCGAGAGGGGGGTGGTTAATCAGCCCCAGCATTTT CASTERGVVNQPQHF TRBV6-1 . TRBJ1-5 many
TGTGCCAGCAGCCTAGGGATAGCGGTCTCCTACGAGCAGTACTTC CASSLGIAVSYEQYF TRBV7-9 . TRBJ2-7 many
TGTGCCAGTAACTACAGGAACTATGGCTACACCTTC CASNYRNYGYTF TRBV19 . TRBJ1-2 many
TGCGCCAGCAGCGATCTACAGGGGGGGCCCAGCTACGAGCAGTACTTC CASSDLQGGPSYEQYF TRBV5-1 . TRBJ2-7 many
TGTGCCATCAGTGAGTCGGGGCCCCACGAGCAGTACTTC CAISESGPHEQYF TRBV10-3 . TRBJ2-7 .
TGCAGTGCTAGAGATCCAGGGTTTCGGAGGGGTAAAACTGGAAACACCATATATTTT CSARDPGFRRGKTGNTIYF TRBV20-1 . TRBJ1-3 many
TGCGCCAGCAGCTTGTCGCAGGGAGGCTATGGCTACACCTTC CASSLSQGGYGYTF TRBV5-1 . TRBJ1-2 .
TGTGCCAGCAGCTCCGGCGATAAGCGGGTGGGGACCCAGTACTTC CASSSGDKRVGTQYF TRBV11-3 . TRBJ2-5 many
TGTGCCAGCAGTGAACTGACGGCTGGGGCCAACGTCCTGACTTTC CASSELTAGANVLTF TRBV6-2/TRBV6-3 . TRBJ2-6 many
TGTGCCAGCAGTTTAATCGCCAATCAGCCCCAGCATTTT CASSLIANQPQHF TRBV27 . TRBJ1-5 many
TGTGCCAGCAGTTACTCGAAGAGGGGGAACACTGAAGCTTTCTTT CASSYSKRGNTEAFF TRBV6-2/TRBV6-3 . TRBJ1-1 many